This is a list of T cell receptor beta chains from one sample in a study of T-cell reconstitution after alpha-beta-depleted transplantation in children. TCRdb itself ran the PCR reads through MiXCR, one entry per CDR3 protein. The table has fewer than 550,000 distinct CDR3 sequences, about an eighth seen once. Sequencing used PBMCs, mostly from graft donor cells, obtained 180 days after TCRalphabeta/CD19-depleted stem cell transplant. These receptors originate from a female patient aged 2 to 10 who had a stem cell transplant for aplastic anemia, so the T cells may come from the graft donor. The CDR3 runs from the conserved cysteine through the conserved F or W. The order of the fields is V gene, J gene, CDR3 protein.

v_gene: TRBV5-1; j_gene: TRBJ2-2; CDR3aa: CASSPIGNTGELFF
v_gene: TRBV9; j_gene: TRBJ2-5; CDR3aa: CASSGGGLETQYF
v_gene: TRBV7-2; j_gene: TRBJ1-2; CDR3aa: CASSLGNLRAQSNGYTF
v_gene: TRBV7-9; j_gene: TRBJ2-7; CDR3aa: CASSPRGFYDEQYF
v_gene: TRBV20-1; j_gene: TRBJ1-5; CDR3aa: CSASRPNSGGNQPQHF
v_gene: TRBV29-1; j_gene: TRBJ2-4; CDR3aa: CSTTGAEDIQYF
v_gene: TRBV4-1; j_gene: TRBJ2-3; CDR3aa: CASSQDTWTLSTDTQYF
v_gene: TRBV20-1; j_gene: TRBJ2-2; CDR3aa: CSARVASGSHTGELFF
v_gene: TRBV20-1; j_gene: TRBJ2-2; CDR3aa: CSASQRVAGELFF
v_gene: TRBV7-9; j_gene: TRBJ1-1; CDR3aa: CASSLAPPNTEAFF
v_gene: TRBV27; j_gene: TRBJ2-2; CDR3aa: CASSLERVDTGELFF
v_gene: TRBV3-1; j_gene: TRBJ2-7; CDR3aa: CASSQGPGQGYEQYF
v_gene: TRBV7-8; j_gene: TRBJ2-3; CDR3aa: CASSRVRTDTQYF
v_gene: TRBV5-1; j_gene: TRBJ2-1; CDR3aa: CASSFAGALAYNEQFF
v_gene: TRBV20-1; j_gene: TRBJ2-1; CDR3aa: CSARGRGPLAIPYNEQFF
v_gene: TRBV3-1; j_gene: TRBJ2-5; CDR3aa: CASRPGQALLETQYF
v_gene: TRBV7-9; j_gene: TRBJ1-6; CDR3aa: CASSLAAGVPPLHF
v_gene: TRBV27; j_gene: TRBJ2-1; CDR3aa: CASKGRNEQFF
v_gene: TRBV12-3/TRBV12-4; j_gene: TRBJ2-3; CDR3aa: CASSFTGLAATDTQYF
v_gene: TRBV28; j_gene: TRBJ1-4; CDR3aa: CASMWGGNEKLFF
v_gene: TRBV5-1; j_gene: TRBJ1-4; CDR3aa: CASSLGVDEKLFF
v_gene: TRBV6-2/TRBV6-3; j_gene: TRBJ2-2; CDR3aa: CASSYLQGGTGELFF
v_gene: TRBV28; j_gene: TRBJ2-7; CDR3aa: CASSSIGQGLSYEQYF
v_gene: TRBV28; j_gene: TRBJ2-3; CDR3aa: CASSSDRGRTDTQYF
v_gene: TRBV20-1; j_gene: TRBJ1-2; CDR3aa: CSARPPQADQLNGYTF
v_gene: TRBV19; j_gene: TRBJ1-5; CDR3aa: CASSIETASGSWPQHF
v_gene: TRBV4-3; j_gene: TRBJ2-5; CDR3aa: CASSQGSISGETQYF
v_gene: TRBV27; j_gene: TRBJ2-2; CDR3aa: CASTTGTVNTGELFF
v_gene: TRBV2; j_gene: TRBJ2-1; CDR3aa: CASSGGTETYNEQFF
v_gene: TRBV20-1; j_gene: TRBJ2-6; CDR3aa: CSAGTSGRTGANVLTF
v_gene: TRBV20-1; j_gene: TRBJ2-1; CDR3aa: CSAVTPEQFF
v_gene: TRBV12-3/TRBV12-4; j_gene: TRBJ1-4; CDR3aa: CASRPPGGSATNEKLFF
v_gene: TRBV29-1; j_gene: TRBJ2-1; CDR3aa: CSVPTESYNEQFF
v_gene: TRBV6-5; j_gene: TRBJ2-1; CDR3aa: CASSYSLRANEQFF
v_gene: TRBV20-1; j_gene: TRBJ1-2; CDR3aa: CSASGRNNYGYTF
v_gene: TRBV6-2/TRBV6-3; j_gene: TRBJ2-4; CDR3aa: CASSTKNIQYF
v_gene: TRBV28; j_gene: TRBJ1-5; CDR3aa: CASSLAGFNQPQHF
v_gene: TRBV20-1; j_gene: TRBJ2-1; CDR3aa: CRGGHPHNEQFF
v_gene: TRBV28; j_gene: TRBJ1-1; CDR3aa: CASSLVTTGVMNTEAFF
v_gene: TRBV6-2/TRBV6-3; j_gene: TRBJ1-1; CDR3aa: CASSSRDFGAFF
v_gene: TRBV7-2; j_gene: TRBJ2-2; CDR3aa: CASSPVGGRAGELFF
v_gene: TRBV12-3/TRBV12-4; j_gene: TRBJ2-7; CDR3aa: CASSSGWGPSGEQYF
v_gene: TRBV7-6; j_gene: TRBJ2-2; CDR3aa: CASSIRPDVNTGELFF
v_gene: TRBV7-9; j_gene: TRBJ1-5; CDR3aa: CASSFTGNSNQPQHF
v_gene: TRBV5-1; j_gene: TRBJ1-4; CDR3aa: CASRPGQSHEKLFF
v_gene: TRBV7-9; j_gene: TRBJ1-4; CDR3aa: CASSLSAGSEKLFF
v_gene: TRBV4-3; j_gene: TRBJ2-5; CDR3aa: CASSQELRRGETQYF
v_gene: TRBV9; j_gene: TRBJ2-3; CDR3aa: CASSVGGGPDTQYF
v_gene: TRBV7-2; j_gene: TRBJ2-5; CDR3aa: CASSRAVGQETQYF
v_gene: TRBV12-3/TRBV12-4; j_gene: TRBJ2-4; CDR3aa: CASSLIRTSGKTSAKNIQYF
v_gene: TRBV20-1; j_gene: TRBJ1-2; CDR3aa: CSASGDRGPLYYGYTF
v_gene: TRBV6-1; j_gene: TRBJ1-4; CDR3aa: CASRSGRPTNEKLFF
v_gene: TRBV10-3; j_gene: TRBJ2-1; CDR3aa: CAISELRGQGYNEQFF
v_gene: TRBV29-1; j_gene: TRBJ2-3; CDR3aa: CSVGRDSTDTQYF
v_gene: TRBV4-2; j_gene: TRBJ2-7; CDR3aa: CASSQPTSGLTSYEQYF
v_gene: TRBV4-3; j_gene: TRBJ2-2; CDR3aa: CASSQGNPRGGELFF
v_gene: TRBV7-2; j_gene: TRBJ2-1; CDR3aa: CASSLAQGLVEQFF